The following is a T cell receptor beta chain sequence with its context. Antigen: not known. The V end was cut by 6 bases, the J end by 4 bases, with 16 bases between. The germline V gene has CDR1 KGHSH and CDR2 LQKENI. The CDR3 contains 14 residues. The sample is drawn from a study of cytomegalovirus exposure and HLA in healthy donors. General observations from the study: It was 150 or so TCR beta chains that were listed as cytomegalovirus-associated.

Sequencing was performed with immunoSEQ multiplex PCR; in TCRdb, only in-frame clones are kept and a portion is missing. Of roughly 60,000 clones in the sample, 90% to 95% were seen once. Input material: PBMCs. V gene TRBV18 combines with J gene TRBJ2-7; possible D gene TRBD1, 6 bases. The origin of this receptor is a woman aged 18-29 years in good health and CMV-seropositive. The CDR3 nucleotides are TGTGCCAGCTCTCCTGGGGGCCTTTTATACGAGCAGTACTTC. It translates to CASSPGGLLYEQYF.